This entry features one T cell receptor (beta chain) sequence. This specimen belongs to a study of blood T cell repertoires in COVID-19. Here immunoSEQ multiplex PCR was the method, and the copy in TCRdb shows in-frame clones only, minus some. The table has 46,000 or so clones, 80% to 90% seen once. V gave up 4 bases and J gave up 6 bases; unmatched junction bases: 12. This CDR3 comprises 16 residues. CDR1 MNHNS and CDR2 SASEGT come from the germline V gene. Patients at the Seattle site were enrolled during active infection and followed longitudinally. This TCR derives from a woman aged 80 or over with COVID-19, enrolled during active disease. This rearrangement joins TRBV6-1 to TRBJ1-5, with 7 bases aligning to TRBD1. Sequenced sample: peripheral blood. In DNA, the CDR3 is TGTGCCAGCAGTGGAGTTACAGGGGTTTTGGGTCAGCCCCAGCATTTT. This gives the protein CASSGVTGVLGQPQHF.